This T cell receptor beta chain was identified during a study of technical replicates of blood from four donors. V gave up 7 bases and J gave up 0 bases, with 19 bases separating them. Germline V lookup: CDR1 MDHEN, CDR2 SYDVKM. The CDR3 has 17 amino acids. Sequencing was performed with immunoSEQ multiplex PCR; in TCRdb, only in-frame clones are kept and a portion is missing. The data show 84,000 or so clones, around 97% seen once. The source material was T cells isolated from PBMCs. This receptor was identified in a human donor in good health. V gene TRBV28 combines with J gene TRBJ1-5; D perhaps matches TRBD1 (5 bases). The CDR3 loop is CASNAGRATYSNQPQHF. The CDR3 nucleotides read TGTGCCAGCAACGCGGGACGGGCCACTTATAGCAATCAGCCCCAGCATTTT.